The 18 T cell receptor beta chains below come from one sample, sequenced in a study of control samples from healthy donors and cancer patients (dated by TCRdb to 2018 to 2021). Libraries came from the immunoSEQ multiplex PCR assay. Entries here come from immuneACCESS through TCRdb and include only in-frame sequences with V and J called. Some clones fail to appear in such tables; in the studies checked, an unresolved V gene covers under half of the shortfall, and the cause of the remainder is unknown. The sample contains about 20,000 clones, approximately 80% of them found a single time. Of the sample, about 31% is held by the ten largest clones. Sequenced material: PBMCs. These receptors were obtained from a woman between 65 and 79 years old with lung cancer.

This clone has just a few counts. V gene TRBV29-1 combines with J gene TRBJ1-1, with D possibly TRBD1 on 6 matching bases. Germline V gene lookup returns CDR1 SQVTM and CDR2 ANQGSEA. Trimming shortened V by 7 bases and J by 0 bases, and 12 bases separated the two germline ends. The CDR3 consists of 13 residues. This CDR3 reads CSAKGGMNTEAFF. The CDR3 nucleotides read TGCAGCGCAAAGGGGGGAATGAACACTGAAGCTTTCTTT. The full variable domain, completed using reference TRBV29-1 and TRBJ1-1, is SAVISQKPSRDICQRGTSLTIQCQVDSQVTMMFWYRQQPGQSLTLIATANQGSEATYESGFVIDKFPISRPNLTFSTLTVSNMSPEDSSIYLCSAKGGMNTEAFFGQGTRLTVV.

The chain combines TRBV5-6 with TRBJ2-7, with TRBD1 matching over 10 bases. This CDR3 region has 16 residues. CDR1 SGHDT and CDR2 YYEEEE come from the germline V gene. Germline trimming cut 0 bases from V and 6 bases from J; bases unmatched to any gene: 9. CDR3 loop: CASSLGETGGVSEQYF. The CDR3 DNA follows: TGTGCCAGCAGCTTGGGGGAGACAGGGGGCGTATCCGAGCAGTACTTC.

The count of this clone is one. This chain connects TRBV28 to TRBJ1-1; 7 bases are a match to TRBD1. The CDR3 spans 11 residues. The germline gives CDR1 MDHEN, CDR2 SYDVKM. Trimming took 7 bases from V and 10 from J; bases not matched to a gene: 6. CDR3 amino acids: CASKSGQSAFF. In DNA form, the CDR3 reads TGTGCCAGCAAATCGGGACAGTCAGCTTTCTTT.

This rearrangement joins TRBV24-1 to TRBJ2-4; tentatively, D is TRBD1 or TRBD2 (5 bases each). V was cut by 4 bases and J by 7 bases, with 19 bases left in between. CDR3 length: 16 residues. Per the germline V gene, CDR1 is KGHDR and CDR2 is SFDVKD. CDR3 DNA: TGTGCCACCAGTGACTCGAGGGGCCCAGACAGTAACATTCAGTACTTC. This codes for CATSDSRGPDSNIQYF.

The CDR3 DNA reads TGTGCCAGCAGCTTGAGAGGGTTCTCCTACGAGCAGTACTTC. This translates into CASSLRGFSYEQYF. The rearrangement joins TRBV5-8 to TRBJ2-7, with D maybe TRBD2 (5 bases). The V and J ends lost 1 base and 0 bases respectively, with 8 bases between them. CDR1 and CDR2 from the germline V gene are SGHTS and YDEGEE. This CDR3 contains 14 residues. The entire variable domain, with the rest obtained from reference TRBV5-8 and TRBJ2-7, is as follows: EAGVTQSPTHLIKTRGQQATLRCSPISGHTSVYWYQQALGLGLQFLLWYDEGEERNRGNFPPRFSGRQFPNYSSELNVNALELEDSALYLCASSLRGFSYEQYFGPGTRLTVT.

In nucleotides, the CDR3 is TGTGCCAGCAGCGTATCCGGACTAGTACCGTCAAACTCCTACAATGAGCAGTTCTTC. It encodes CASSVSGLVPSNSYNEQFF. The J gene is TRBJ2-1, the V gene TRBV9, with 7 bases lining up with TRBD2. The germline CDR1 and CDR2 sequences are SGDLS and YYNGEE. This CDR3 has 19 residues. V was clipped by 1 base and J by 0 bases; unmatched bases: 13.

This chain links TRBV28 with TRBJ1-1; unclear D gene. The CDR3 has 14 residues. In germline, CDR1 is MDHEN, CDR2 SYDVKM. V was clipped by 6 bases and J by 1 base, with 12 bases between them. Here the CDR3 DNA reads TGTGCCAGCAGCTTCTATTACCAGAACACTGAAGCTTTCTTT. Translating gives CASSFYYQNTEAFF.

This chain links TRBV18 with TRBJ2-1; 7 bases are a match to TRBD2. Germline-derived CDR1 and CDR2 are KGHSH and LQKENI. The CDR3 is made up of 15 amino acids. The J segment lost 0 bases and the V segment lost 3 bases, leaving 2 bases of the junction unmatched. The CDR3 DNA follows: TGTGCCAGCTCACCCAGCGGGAACTCCTACAATGAGCAGTTCTTC. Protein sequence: CASSPSGNSYNEQFF.

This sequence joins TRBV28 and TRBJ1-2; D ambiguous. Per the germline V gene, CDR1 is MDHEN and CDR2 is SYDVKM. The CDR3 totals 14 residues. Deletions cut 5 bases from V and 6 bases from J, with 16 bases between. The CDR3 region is CASSVWVTRNGYTF. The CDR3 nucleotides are TGTGCCAGCAGTGTGTGGGTCACACGGAATGGCTACACCTTC.

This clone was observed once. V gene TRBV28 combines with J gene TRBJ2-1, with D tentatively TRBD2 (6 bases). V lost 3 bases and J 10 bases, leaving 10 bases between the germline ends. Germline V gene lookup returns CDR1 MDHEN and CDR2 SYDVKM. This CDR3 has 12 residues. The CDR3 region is CASSFGGVEQFF. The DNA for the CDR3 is TGTGCCAGCAGTTTTGGAGGGGTCGAGCAGTTCTTC.

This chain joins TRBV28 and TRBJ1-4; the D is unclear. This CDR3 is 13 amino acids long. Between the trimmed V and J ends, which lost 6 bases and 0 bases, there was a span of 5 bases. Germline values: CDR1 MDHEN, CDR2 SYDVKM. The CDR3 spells CASSVATNEKLFF. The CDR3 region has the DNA TGTGCCAGCAGCGTCGCAACTAATGAAAAACTGTTTTTT.

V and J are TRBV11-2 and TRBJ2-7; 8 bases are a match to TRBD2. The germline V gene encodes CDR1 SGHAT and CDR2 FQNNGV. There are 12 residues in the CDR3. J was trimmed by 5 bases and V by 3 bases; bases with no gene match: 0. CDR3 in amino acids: CASSLRGDEQYF. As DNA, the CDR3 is TGTGCCAGCAGCTTGCGGGGGGACGAGCAGTACTTC.

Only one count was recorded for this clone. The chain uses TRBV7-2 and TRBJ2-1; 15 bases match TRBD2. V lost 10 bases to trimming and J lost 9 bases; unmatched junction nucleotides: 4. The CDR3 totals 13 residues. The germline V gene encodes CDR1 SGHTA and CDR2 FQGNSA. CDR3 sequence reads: CAIGLAGGGEQFF. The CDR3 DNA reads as TGTGCCATCGGACTAGCGGGAGGGGGTGAGCAGTTCTTC.

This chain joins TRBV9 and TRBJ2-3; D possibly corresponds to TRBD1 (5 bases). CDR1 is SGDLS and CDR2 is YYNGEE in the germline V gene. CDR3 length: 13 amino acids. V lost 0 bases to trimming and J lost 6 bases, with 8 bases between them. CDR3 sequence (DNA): TGTGCCAGCAGCGTAGTGTCAGGGGATACGCAGTATTTT. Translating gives CASSVVSGDTQYF.

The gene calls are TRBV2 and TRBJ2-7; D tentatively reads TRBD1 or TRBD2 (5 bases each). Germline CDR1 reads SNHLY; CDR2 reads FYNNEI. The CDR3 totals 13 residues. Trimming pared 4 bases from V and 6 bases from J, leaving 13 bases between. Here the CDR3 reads CASSAGPLGEQYF. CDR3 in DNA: TGTGCCAGCAGTGCGGGACCCTTGGGCGAGCAGTACTTC.

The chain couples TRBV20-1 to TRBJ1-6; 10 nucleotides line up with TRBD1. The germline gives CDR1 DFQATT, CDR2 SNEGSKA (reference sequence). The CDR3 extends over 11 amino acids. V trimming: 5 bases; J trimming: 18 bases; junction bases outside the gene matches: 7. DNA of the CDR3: TGCAGTGCTTCCCGGGACAGGGGTAACCACTTT. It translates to CSASRDRGNHF.

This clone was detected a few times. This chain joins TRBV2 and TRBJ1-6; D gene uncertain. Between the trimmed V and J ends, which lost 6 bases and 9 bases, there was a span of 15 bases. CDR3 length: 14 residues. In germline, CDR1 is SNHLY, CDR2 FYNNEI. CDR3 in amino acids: CASRNTVLGSPLHF. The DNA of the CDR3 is TGTGCCAGCAGGAATACAGTTCTTGGTTCACCCCTCCACTTT.

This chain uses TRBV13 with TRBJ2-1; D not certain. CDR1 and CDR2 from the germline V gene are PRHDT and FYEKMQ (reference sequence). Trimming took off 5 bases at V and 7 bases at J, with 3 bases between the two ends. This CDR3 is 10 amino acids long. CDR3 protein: CASSVNEQFF. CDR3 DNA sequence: TGTGCCAGCAGCGTAAATGAGCAGTTCTTC.